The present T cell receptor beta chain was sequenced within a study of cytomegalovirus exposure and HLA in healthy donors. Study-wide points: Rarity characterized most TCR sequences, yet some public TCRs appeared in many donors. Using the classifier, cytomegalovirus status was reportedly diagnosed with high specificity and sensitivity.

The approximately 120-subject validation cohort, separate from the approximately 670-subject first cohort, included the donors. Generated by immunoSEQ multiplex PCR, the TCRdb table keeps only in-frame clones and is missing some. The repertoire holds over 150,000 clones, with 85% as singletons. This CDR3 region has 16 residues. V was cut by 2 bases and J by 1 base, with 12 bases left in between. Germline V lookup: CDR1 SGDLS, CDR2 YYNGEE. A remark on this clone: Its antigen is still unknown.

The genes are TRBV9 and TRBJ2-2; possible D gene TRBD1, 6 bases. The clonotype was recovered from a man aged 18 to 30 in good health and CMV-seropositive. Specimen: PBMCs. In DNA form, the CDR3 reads TGTGCCAGCAGCGTCCGGACAGAGGGGAACACCGGGGAGCTGTTTTTT. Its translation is CASSVRTEGNTGELFF. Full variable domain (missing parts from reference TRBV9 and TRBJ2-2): DSGVTQTPKHLITATGQRVTLRCSPRSGDLSVYWYQQSLDQGLQFLIQYYNGEERAKGNILERFSAQQFPDLHSELNLSSLELGDSALYFCASSVRTEGNTGELFFGEGSRLTVL.